The following is a TCR beta chain sequence with its context. The antigen is undetermined. The CDR3 loop spans 15 amino acids. V lost 5 bases, J lost 14 bases, and 26 bases lay in between. Germline V CDR1 and CDR2: MGHRA, YSYEKL. Over several immunoSEQ plates, each subset's genomic DNA was distributed in even portions. Measured with immunoSEQ multiplex PCR; TCRdb has only the in-frame clones, and not every one. The data show about 2.4 million clones, approximately 93% seen once. The sample comes from a study of shared clonotypes between healthy human individuals. Study details: A couple of female and three male donors aged 18 to 49 were enrolled. Overall study results and limits: The authors sampled blood alone, and tissue repertoires likely differ.

The rearrangement uses TRBV4-1 and TRBJ2-3; D is possibly TRBD2 (6 bases). Sequenced: naive CD4+ T cells from PBMCs. The subset here: CD45RA+ positively selected. This TCR was recovered from a man younger than 30 in good health. Some clones in this sample may be carry-over from other donors' samples. The CDR3 loop is CASSDALIRSAGPYF. In DNA form, the CDR3 reads TGCGCCAGCAGCGACGCTCTGATCAGGTCTGCGGGGCCGTATTTT.